Below are 10 T cell receptor beta chains sequenced from a single sample in a study. TCRdb used MiXCR to reprocess the 5' RACE reads, holding one entry per CDR3 protein. The table records 25,000 to 40,000 distinct CDR3 sequences, roughly a quarter of them present only once. Sequencing used memory CD4+ T cells sorted from blood. Subset in this sample: memory CD4+ T cells, CD4+CD45RO+CD25-. All receptors derive from a female donor with breast cancer.

Concerning this clonotype itself: This may be a read error, as it is one base from a much larger clone. The chain recombines TRBV7-9 with TRBJ2-7, with 7 bases aligning to TRBD1. The CDR3 contains 15 residues. CDR1 SEHNR and CDR2 FQNEAQ come from the germline V gene (reference sequence). V dropped 5 bases and J dropped 7; count of bases not matched to a gene: 14. The CDR3 region is CASSMTPDSGGEQYF. As DNA, the CDR3 is TGTGCCAGCAGCATGACACCGGACTCAGGGGGAGAGCAGTACTTC.

This clonotype was observed a few times. This sequence joins TRBV15 and TRBJ2-6, with 8 bases identical to TRBD1. Germline V CDR1 and CDR2: LNHNV, YYDKDF (reference sequence). J gave up 0 bases and V 6 bases, and 4 bases lay outside the gene matches. The CDR3 runs 16 residues. The CDR3 is CATSRQGTSGANVLTF. CDR3 DNA: TGTGCCACCAGTCGACAGGGGACCTCTGGGGCCAACGTCCTGACTTTC.

This clonotype was counted only a few times. This chain joins TRBV2 and TRBJ2-5; D unclear. The length of the CDR3 is 13 residues. Germline V gene sequence: CDR1 SNHLY, CDR2 FYNNEI. V lost 4 bases and J 5 bases, leaving 11 bases between the germline ends. CDR3 sequence reads: CASSVGIQETQYF. DNA of the CDR3: TGTGCCAGCAGTGTTGGAATACAGGAGACCCAGTACTTC. Supplemented by reference TRBV2 and TRBJ2-5, the full variable domain reads EPEVTQTPSHQVTQMGQEVILRCVPISNHLYFYWYRQILGQKVEFLVSFYNNEISEKSEIFDDQFSVERPDGSNFTLKIRSTKLEDSAMYFCASSVGIQETQYFGPGTRLLVL.

For this clonotype: Being one base from a much bigger clone, this may be a read error. Lacking the conserved final phenylalanine or tryptophan, this CDR3 likely reflects a read error. The chain recombines TRBV4-2 with TRBJ2-7, with 12 bases aligning to TRBD2. V lost 3 bases, J lost 3 bases, and 0 bases stayed unmatched. This CDR3 region has 14 residues. Germline loops: CDR1 LGHNA, CDR2 YNFKEQ. The CDR3 DNA reads as TGTGCCAGCAGCCAGACTAGCGGGAGCTACGAGCAGTACATC. Translated: CASSQTSGSYEQYI.

The table lists this clonotype with a few counts. Possible read error: a much larger clone is one base away. The chain uses TRBV5-1 and TRBJ2-1; TRBD2 matches at 9 bases. Germline V gene data show CDR1 as SGHRS and CDR2 as YFSETQ. The CDR3 sequence is 16 residues long. The CDR3 protein is CASSFDGREGYSEQFF. The CDR3 DNA follows: TGCGCCAGCAGCTTTGACGGGCGGGAGGGCTACAGTGAGCAGTTCTTC.

The chain links TRBV7-9 to TRBJ1-2, with D possibly TRBD1 on 5 matching bases. V dropped 1 base and J dropped 0 bases, with 9 bases sitting between them. Per the germline V gene, CDR1 is SEHNR and CDR2 is FQNEAQ (reference sequence). The CDR3 contains 15 residues. The CDR3 region has the DNA TGTGCCAGCAGCTTAGTTGACAGAGCTAACTATGGCTACACCTTC. Translating gives CASSLVDRANYGYTF.

The rearrangement uses TRBV6-2 or TRBV6-3 and TRBJ1-5; D is unresolved. The germline V and J ends were trimmed by 0 bases and 3 bases, with 6 bases remaining between them. Per the germline V gene, CDR1 is MNHEY and CDR2 is SVGEGT. The CDR3 has 14 residues. In DNA, the CDR3 is TGTGCCAGCAGTTACTCGCTCTACAATCAGCCCCAGCATTTT. It specifies CASSYSLYNQPQHF.

A remark on this clonotype: Compared with germline, one end of the junction differs, possibly owing to a read error. The chain links TRBV4-1 to TRBJ1-5; 10 bases map to TRBD1. The germline V gene encodes CDR1 MGHRA and CDR2 YSYEKL. The CDR3 spans 15 residues. The CDR3 DNA follows: TGCGCCGGCAGCCGTTCCGGGACAGGGGATCAGCCCCAGCATTTT. Protein product: CAGSRSGTGDQPQHF.

This sequence joins TRBV7-2 and TRBJ2-1; no definite D call. Trimming stripped 1 base from V and 7 bases from J, with 11 bases between. This CDR3 is 14 amino acids long. CDR1 SGHTA and CDR2 FQGNSA come from the germline V gene. The CDR3 loop is CASSLGLGWNEQFF. The CDR3 DNA sequence: TGTGCCAGCAGCTTAGGCCTGGGTTGGAATGAGCAGTTCTTC.

This clonotype was found many times. The genes are TRBV5-1 and TRBJ2-7, with D possibly TRBD2 on 5 matching bases. The CDR3 is 12 residues long. Germline V lookup: CDR1 SGHRS, CDR2 YFSETQ. With 2 bases removed from V and 6 bases from J, the gap between germline ends came to 9 bases. As DNA, the CDR3 is TGCGCCAGCAGCTTCTCGGCGGGCGAGCAGTACTTC. Translation gives CASSFSAGEQYF.